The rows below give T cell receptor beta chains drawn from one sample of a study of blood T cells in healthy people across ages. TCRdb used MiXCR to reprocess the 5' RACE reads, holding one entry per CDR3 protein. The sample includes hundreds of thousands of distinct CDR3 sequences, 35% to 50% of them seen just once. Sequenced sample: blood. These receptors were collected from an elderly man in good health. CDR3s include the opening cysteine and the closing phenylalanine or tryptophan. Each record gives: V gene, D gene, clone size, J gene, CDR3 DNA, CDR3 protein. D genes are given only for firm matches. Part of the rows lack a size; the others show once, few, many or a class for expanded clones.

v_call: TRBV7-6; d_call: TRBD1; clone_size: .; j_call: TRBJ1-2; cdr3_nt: TGTGCCTGCAGCTCCGCGACAGGGCGAGGCGGCTACACCTTC; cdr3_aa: CACSSATGRGGYTF
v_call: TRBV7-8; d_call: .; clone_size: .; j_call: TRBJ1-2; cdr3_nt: TGTGCCAGCAGCGCAGGGACCTCTTATGGCTACACCTTC; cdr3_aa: CASSAGTSYGYTF
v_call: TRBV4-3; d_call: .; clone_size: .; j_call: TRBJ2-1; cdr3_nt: TGCGCCAGCAGCCAAGGATCCAGGGGTGAGCAGTTCTTC; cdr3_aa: CASSQGSRGEQFF
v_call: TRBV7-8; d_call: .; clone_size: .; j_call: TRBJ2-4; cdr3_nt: TGTGCCAGCAGCTTTTTATCTATCCAGGCAAAAAACATTCAGTACTTC; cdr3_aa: CASSFLSIQAKNIQYF
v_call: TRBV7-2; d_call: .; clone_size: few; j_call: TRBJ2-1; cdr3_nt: TGTGCCAGCAGCACCTCACAGGGCTCCTACAATGAGCAGTTCTTC; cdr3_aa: CASSTSQGSYNEQFF
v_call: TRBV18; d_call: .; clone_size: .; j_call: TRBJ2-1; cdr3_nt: TGTGCCAGCTCACCCGAGCACGAGCAGTTCTTC; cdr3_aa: CASSPEHEQFF
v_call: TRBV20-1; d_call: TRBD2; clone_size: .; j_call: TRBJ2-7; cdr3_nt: TGCAGTGCTAGAGATTGGCGGGAGCGTGAGCAGTACTTC; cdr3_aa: CSARDWREREQYF
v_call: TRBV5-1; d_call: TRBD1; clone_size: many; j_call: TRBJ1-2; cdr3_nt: TGCGCCAGCAGCGAGCGCCCCTCCGGGACAGGGGTTCACTATGGCTACACCTTC; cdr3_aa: CASSERPSGTGVHYGYTF
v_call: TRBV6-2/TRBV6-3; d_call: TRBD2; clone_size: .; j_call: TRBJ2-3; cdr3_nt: TGTGCCAGCAGGGGGGTCGGGACTAGCGGGAGATATACGCAGTATTTT; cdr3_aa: CASRGVGTSGRYTQYF
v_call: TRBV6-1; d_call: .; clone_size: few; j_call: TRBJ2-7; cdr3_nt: TGTGCCAGCAGTGAAAGGACACTGAGCTCCTACGAGCAGTACTTC; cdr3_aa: CASSERTLSSYEQYF
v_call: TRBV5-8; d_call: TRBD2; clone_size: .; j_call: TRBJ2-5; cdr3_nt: TGTGCCAGCCTAGCGGAGAGGGCGAGGAAGACCCAGTACTTC; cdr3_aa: CASLAERARKTQYF
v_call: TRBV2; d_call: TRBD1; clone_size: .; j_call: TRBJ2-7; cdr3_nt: TGTGCCAGCAGTGATCGGACAGGGGTTTCCTACAATGAGCAGTACTTC; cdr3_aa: CASSDRTGVSYNEQYF
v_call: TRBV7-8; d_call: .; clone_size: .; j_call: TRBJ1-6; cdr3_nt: TGTGCCAGCAGCCCGGAGGGAACCTATAATTCACCCCTCCACTTT; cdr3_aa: CASSPEGTYNSPLHF
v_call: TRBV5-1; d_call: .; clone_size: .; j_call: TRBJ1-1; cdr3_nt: TGCGCCAGCAGCTTGGCCCCTATGGAAGCAAATGAAGCTTTCTTT; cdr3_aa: CASSLAPMEANEAFF
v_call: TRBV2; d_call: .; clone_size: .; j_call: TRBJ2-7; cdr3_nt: TGTGCCAGCAGTGAGCGAGCAGTGACGGACGAGCAGTACTTC; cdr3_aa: CASSERAVTDEQYF
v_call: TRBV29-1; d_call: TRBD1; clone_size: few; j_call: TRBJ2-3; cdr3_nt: TGCAGCGGGACAGGGGGCAGAGGGGATACGCAGTATTTT; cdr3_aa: CSGTGGRGDTQYF
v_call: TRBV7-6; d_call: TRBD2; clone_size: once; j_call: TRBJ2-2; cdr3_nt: TGTGCCAGCAGCTTAGCGGTCCGGGAGGCCCCCACCGGGGAGCTGTTTTTT; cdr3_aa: CASSLAVREAPTGELFF
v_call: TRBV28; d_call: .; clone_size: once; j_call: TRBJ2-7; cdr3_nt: TGTGCCAGCAGTTGGTTACGTCGGGGTTTCCACGAGCAGTACTTC; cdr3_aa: CASSWLRRGFHEQYF
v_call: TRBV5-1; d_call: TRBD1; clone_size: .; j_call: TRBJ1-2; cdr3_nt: TGCGCCAGCAGCTGGCTGGGGACAGGGAGGATCTTCAATGGCTACACCTTC; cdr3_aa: CASSWLGTGRIFNGYTF
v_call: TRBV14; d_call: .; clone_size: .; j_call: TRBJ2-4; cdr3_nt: TGTGCCAGCAGCCAAGTAGCAGGGTCCAAAAACATTCAGTACTTC; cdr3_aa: CASSQVAGSKNIQYF
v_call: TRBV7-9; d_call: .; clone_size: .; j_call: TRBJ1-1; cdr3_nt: TGTGCCAGCAGCCCCGGGACGGGTAGTCGAGACGCTTTCTTT; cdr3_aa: CASSPGTGSRDAFF
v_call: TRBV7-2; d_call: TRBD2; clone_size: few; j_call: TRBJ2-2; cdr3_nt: TGTGCCAGCAGCTTTCCCCGATGGGGACTAGCGGGCGGGGAGCTGTTTTTT; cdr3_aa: CASSFPRWGLAGGELFF
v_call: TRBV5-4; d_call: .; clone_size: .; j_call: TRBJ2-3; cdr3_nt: TGTGCCAGCAGCGGGAACAGGGTTGATACGCAGTATTTT; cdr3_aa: CASSGNRVDTQYF
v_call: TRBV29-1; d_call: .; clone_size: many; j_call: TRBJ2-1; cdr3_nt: TGCAGCGTTGAACGGACATACGGCAATGAGCAGTTCTTC; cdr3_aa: CSVERTYGNEQFF
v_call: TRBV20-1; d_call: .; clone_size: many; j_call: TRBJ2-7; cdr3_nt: TGCAGTGCTAGAGTTTTCAATTCCTACGAGCAGTACTTC; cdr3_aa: CSARVFNSYEQYF
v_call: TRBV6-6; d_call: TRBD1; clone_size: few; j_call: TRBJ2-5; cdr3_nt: TGTGCCAGCAACGGACAGGGTTCTGAAATATGGACCCAGTACTTC; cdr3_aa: CASNGQGSEIWTQYF
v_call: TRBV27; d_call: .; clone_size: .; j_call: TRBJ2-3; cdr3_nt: TGTGGCACCCGGGCAGGGGTGCACCGGAACGCACGCACAGATACGCAGTATTTT; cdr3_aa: CGTRAGVHRNARTDTQYF